Listed here are 21 T cell receptor beta chains from one sample, sequenced in a study of technical replicates of blood from a handful of donors. Method: immunoSEQ multiplex PCR; TCRdb's copy keeps in-frame clones and lacks some. The table has tens of thousands of clones, roughly 97% seen once. The sequencing sample was made of T cells isolated from PBMCs. Source of these receptors: a human donor in good health.

This rearrangement joins TRBV7-7 to TRBJ1-1, with D perhaps TRBD1 (6 bases). V shed 2 bases and J shed 3 bases, with 22 bases lying between them. From germline, CDR1 is SSHAT and CDR2 FNYEAQ (reference sequence). The CDR3 has 18 amino acids. For the CDR3, the DNA is TGTGCCAGCAGCTTACTAAGTAACAGGGAGACCTACGACACTGAAGCTTTCTTT. Translated, it gives CASSLLSNRETYDTEAFF.

The V and J genes are TRBV6-1 and TRBJ1-5; 7 positions agree with TRBD1. V lost 4 bases, J lost 7 bases, and 7 bases stayed unmatched. CDR1 and CDR2 from the germline V gene are MNHNS and SASEGT. CDR3 length equals 14 residues. CDR3 in amino acids: CASSASTGEQPQHF. CDR3 nucleotides: TGTGCCAGCAGTGCGTCCACAGGGGAGCAGCCCCAGCATTTT.

This rearrangement joins TRBV29-1 to TRBJ2-1, with 13 bases fitting TRBD2. In germline, CDR1 is SQVTM, CDR2 ANQGSEA. With V trimmed by 4 bases and J by 6 bases, 3 bases remained unmatched. This CDR3 region has 14 residues. CDR3 sequence reads: CSVVGLAGVNEQFF. The CDR3 coding sequence is TGCAGCGTTGTTGGACTAGCGGGAGTCAATGAGCAGTTCTTC.

The chain has TRBV5-1 and TRBJ2-1; tentative D call: TRBD1 (5 bases). V was trimmed by 3 bases and J by 7 bases, leaving 14 bases between them. The CDR3 spans 14 residues. Germline CDR1 is SGHRS and CDR2 is YFSETQ. The CDR3 reads CASSSDRFLNEQFF. CDR3 DNA sequence: TGCGCCAGCAGCTCCGACAGATTCTTGAATGAGCAGTTCTTC. The full variable domain, completed using reference TRBV5-1 and TRBJ2-1, is KAGVTQTPRYLIKTRGQQVTLSCSPISGHRSVSWYQQTPGQGLQFLFEYFSETQRNKGNFPGRFSGRQFSNSRSEMNVSTLELGDSALYLCASSSDRFLNEQFFGPGTRLTVL.

This chain links TRBV4-1 with TRBJ2-2, with TRBD2 matching over 12 bases. Germline lookup yields CDR1 MGHRA and CDR2 YSYEKL. The CDR3 spans 16 residues. Unmatched junction bases numbered 1, after V lost 0 bases and J lost 5 bases. The chain's CDR3 is CASSQELAGGTGELFF. The CDR3 coding sequence is TGCGCCAGCAGCCAAGAGCTAGCGGGAGGGACCGGGGAGCTGTTTTTT.

This chain connects TRBV7-9 to TRBJ1-1; D is unclear. Per the germline V gene, CDR1 is SEHNR and CDR2 is FQNEAQ (reference sequence). V gave up 2 bases and J gave up 3 bases, with 16 bases separating them. The CDR3 has 16 residues. The CDR3 here is CASSLLFAPTDTEAFF. DNA of the CDR3: TGTGCCAGCAGCTTACTTTTTGCACCTACGGACACTGAAGCTTTCTTT.

This sequence joins TRBV27 and TRBJ1-3; 9 nucleotides agree with TRBD1. The length of the CDR3 is 15 residues. Germline values: CDR1 MNHEY, CDR2 SMNVEV (reference sequence). With 8 bases clipped from V and 7 bases from J, the junction kept 12 bases outside the gene matches. The CDR3 DNA reads TGTGCCAGCCTTAGGGACAGGGCAAATATTAACACCATATATTTT. The encoded protein is CASLRDRANINTIYF.

This chain uses TRBV11-2 with TRBJ1-1; D call uncertain. CDR3 size: 17 residues. Trimming removed 0 bases at V and 2 bases at J, with 16 bases between. CDR1 and CDR2 (germline): SGHAT, FQNNGV. The DNA of the CDR3 is TGTGCCAGCAGCTTAGAAAGACTGTATACACCTAACACTGAAGCTTTCTTT. It codes for CASSLERLYTPNTEAFF.

The chain uses TRBV25-1 and TRBJ2-1, with D tentatively TRBD2 (6 bases). V lost 7 bases to trimming and J lost 9 bases, with 22 bases between them. Germline assignment: CDR1 MGHDK and CDR2 SYGVNS. This CDR3 region has 15 residues. The CDR3: CASTLGRGLRGEQFF. In DNA form, the CDR3 reads TGTGCCAGCACCCTCGGGAGAGGGCTTCGAGGTGAGCAGTTCTTC.

In this sample, this clone turned up once. This chain uses TRBV20-1 with TRBJ1-1; no clear D. There are 11 residues in the CDR3. CDR1 is DFQATT and CDR2 is SNEGSKA in the germline V gene (reference sequence). Trimming cost V 2 bases and J 4 bases, with 5 bases left between them. The CDR3 is CSARTPTEAFF. The CDR3 DNA reads TGCAGTGCTAGAACACCCACTGAAGCTTTCTTT.

The chain has TRBV6-4 and TRBJ2-7; TRBD1 matches 9 bases. CDR3 length: 17 amino acids. V shed 6 bases, J shed 3 bases, and the junction held 15 bases outside the gene matches. In germline, CDR1 is MRHNA, CDR2 SNTAGT. This CDR3 is CASRDRTGDVFCYEQYF. The CDR3 DNA is TGTGCCAGCAGGGACAGGACAGGGGACGTATTTTGCTACGAGCAGTACTTC.

This clone occurred once. This chain's CDR3 is CASSLAPGLASEQYF. CDR3 coding DNA: TGCGCCAGCAGCTTGGCCCCGGGACTAGCCAGCGAGCAGTACTTC. This chain connects TRBV5-1 to TRBJ2-7; 9 bases agree with TRBD2. J lost 6 bases, V lost 0 bases, and 7 bases had no gene match. CDR3 length equals 15 residues. Germline V lookup: CDR1 SGHRS, CDR2 YFSETQ.

This clone was found once. The rearrangement links TRBV6-5 to TRBJ1-5, with a possible D match to TRBD1 (5 bases). Per the germline V gene, CDR1 is MNHEY and CDR2 is SVGAGI. The CDR3 extends over 13 amino acids. Trimming stripped 4 bases from V and 4 bases from J, with 8 bases between. CDR3 loop: CASSWGRNQPQHF. The CDR3 region has the DNA TGTGCCAGCAGTTGGGGCCGTAATCAGCCCCAGCATTTT.

The V and J genes are TRBV5-6 and TRBJ2-1; D is unresolved. The V end was cut by 0 bases, the J end by 2 bases, with 6 bases between. The germline V gene encodes CDR1 SGHDT and CDR2 YYEEEE. The CDR3 is 14 residues long. CDR3 sequence reads: CASSLAPAYNEQFF. CDR3 nucleotides: TGTGCCAGCAGCTTGGCCCCGGCCTACAATGAGCAGTTCTTC.

The V call is TRBV18, the J call TRBJ2-7, with D perhaps matching TRBD1 (6 bases). V shed 6 bases and J shed 4 bases, with 10 bases lying between them. The germline V gene has CDR1 KGHSH and CDR2 LQKENI. CDR3 size: 12 residues. The CDR3 protein is CASSPTGYEQYF. The CDR3 bases are TGTGCCAGCTCGCCGACAGGTTACGAGCAGTACTTC.

The rearrangement joins TRBV5-4 to TRBJ2-6; a weak D match, TRBD1 (6 bases). V lost 4 bases and J 0 bases, leaving 14 bases between the germline ends. Germline CDR1 is SGHNT and CDR2 is YYREEE (reference sequence). There are 17 residues in the CDR3. CDR3 nucleotides: TGTGCCAGCAGCCCCGGACAGTTACACTCTGGGGCCAACGTCCTGACTTTC. Its protein is CASSPGQLHSGANVLTF. The entire variable domain, with the rest obtained from reference TRBV5-4 and TRBJ2-6, is as follows: ETGVTQSPTHLIKTRGQQVTLRCSSQSGHNTVSWYQQALGQGPQFIFQYYREEENGRGNFPPRFSGLQFPNYSSELNVNALELDDSALYLCASSPGQLHSGANVLTFGAGSRLTVL.

The gene calls are TRBV4-3 and TRBJ2-1; 7 nucleotides agree with TRBD2. Trimming at V came to 1 base and at J to 6 bases, leaving 0 bases not matched to a gene. Germline CDR1 and CDR2: LGHNA and YSLEER. The CDR3 runs to 13 residues. The CDR3 loop reads CASSQGGGNEQFF. The CDR3 DNA follows: TGCGCCAGCAGCCAAGGGGGGGGCAATGAGCAGTTCTTC.

This chain uses TRBV7-9 with TRBJ1-2; D unclear. The CDR3 is 16 residues long. The V gene lost 1 base and the J gene lost 7 bases, with 19 bases spanning the gap. CDR1 is SEHNR and CDR2 is FQNEAQ in the germline V gene (reference sequence). CDR3 loop: CASSLVQGSRGPGYTF. CDR3 DNA: TGTGCCAGCAGCTTAGTTCAAGGGAGTCGTGGGCCTGGCTACACCTTC.

V and J are TRBV28 and TRBJ2-2, with D tentatively TRBD1 (6 bases). Germline V lookup: CDR1 MDHEN, CDR2 SYDVKM. CDR3 length: 14 residues. V was pared by 4 bases and J by 9 bases, with 15 bases between. CDR3 DNA sequence: TGTGCCAGCAGTTACTCCCGACAGGACAGGGAGCTGTTTTTT. This translates into CASSYSRQDRELFF.

The J gene is TRBJ1-2, the V gene TRBV27, with TRBD1 matching 9 bases. This CDR3 has 16 residues. Germline trimming cut 2 bases from V and 6 bases from J; bases unmatched to any gene: 10. Germline CDR1 and CDR2: MNHEY and SMNVEV (reference sequence). CDR3 bases: TGTGCCAGCAGTTTAGGGTCCGGACAGGGGATTGATGGCTACACCTTC. Amino acids: CASSLGSGQGIDGYTF.

The J gene is TRBJ2-7, the V gene TRBV30; the D is unclear. This CDR3 comprises 14 residues. Germline V gives CDR1 GTSNPN, CDR2 SVGIG (reference sequence). Trimming removed 0 bases from V and 3 bases from J, with 12 bases in between. CDR3 protein: CAWSVGWAFYEQYF. As DNA, the CDR3 is TGTGCCTGGAGTGTTGGCTGGGCCTTCTACGAGCAGTACTTC.